Listed below are T cell receptor beta chains from one sample, sequenced in a study of blood T cell repertoires in COVID-19. This table comes from immunoSEQ multiplex PCR, and its TCRdb copy is limited to in-frame clones, with some not included. This sample has roughly 230,000 clones, with almost 85% found just once. The sequenced sample was peripheral blood. These receptors were obtained from a man in his fifties with COVID-19, enrolled during active disease. Both conserved end residues are part of each CDR3.

TRBV5-1	CASSWTGSGNTIYF
TRBV13	CASSPPAGTSGQETQYF
TRBV19	CASSPAETGYSNQPQHF
TRBV16	CASSQSGTGAGEKLFF
TRBV12-3/TRBV12-4	CASSPSEVTEAFF
TRBV6-5	CASSLDRKVQPQHF
TRBV7-9	CASSDVAGGSTDTQYF
TRBV5-1	CASSLGAGNEKLFF
TRBV7-3	CASSPDRGLMNTEAFF
TRBV6-5	CASSSGTKAEAFF
TRBV7-6	CASSRFEDSYNEQFF
TRBV28	CASSLPPPGEQPQHF
TRBV11-2	CASSFTGGYETQYF
TRBV5-1	CASSTAGVETQYF
TRBV18	CASHQQGTDTQYF
TRBV5-1	CASSLTGLSTDTQYF
TRBV4-2	CASSQEIAGVFNEQFF
TRBV24-1	CATSGNGLNTEAFF
TRBV19	CASSIGIYTEAFF
TRBV5-4	CASSLELAGEQFF
TRBV9	CASSVDPPGHLGYTF
TRBV6-6	CASSYSTGEVGYTF
TRBV6-5	CASSPPGPGELFF
TRBV6-5	CASSPQGLAGTQYF
TRBV25-1	CASMEGFSPLHF
TRBV2	CASSEMMRGGGQPQHF
TRBV28	CASSSPGQLEFF
TRBV11-1	CASSPTGRPPSETQYF
TRBV30	CAWRSLGGSKDYGYTF
TRBV6-5	CASSYNRGRGEAFF
TRBV7-2	CASTLAVEYEQYF
TRBV30	CAWTSGEETQYF
TRBV4-2	CASSQTSGNTGELFF
TRBV6-5	CASTRQGGIREAFF
TRBV6-5	CASSSISGQPQHF
TRBV28	CASNDPGIYGYTF
TRBV2	CASSEGGYEQYF
TRBV6-2/TRBV6-3	CASSYGTGNTEAFF
TRBV4-1	CASSQEVHRGYEQYF
TRBV4-2	CASSQQVGGPTYEQFF
TRBV5-4	CASRLGEGPLHF
TRBV5-4	CASSHGTSGGARKTQYF
TRBV27	CASSFRGGFYNSPLHF
TRBV6-5	CASSYSLRGGTDTQYF
TRBV12-3/TRBV12-4	CASSPSGPYGYTF
TRBV5-8	CASSLIFTGQPNTGELFF
TRBV4-2	CASSPRLAGVGGANVLTF
TRBV5-4	CASSLGGGRFNEQFF
TRBV3-1/TRBV3-2	CASSQWGTAALSIQYF
TRBV7-9	CASRVSGMLNEKLFF
TRBV7-9	CASSLARDSNYEQYF
TRBV5-1	CASSLAGEYGYTF